This T cell receptor beta chain originates from a study of cytomegalovirus exposure and HLA in healthy donors. PCR used 60 Vbeta primers and 13 Jbeta primers. The data were produced by immunoSEQ multiplex PCR, yet TCRdb's version contains in-frame clones alone and is incomplete. The table has 100,000 to 150,000 clones, roughly 80% seen once. Germline lookup yields CDR1 SGHAT and CDR2 FQNNGV. The CDR3 extends over 17 amino acids. Trimming took off 1 base at V and 0 bases at J, with 13 bases between the two ends. The chain has TRBV11-2 and TRBJ1-3, with D possibly matching TRBD1 (5 bases). The specimen sequenced was PBMCs. This clonotype originated in a female donor in good health and CMV-seronegative. Written as DNA, the CDR3 is TGTGCCAGCAGCTTAGCAACGACAGCAAGCTCTGGAAACACCATATATTTT. Protein product: CASSLATTASSGNTIYF.